Listed below are T cell receptor beta chains from one sample, sequenced in a study of T cell repertoires in aging, cancer and after chemotherapy. TCRdb ran MiXCR on the multiplex PCR reads and lists one entry per CDR3 protein. The sample includes more than 10,000 distinct CDR3 sequences, 20% to 30% of them seen just once. What was sequenced was blood. These receptors were obtained from a human donor in good health. Each CDR3 is given with its conserved first and last residue. The order of the fields is V gene, J gene, clone size, D gene, CDR3 DNA, CDR3 protein. D genes are given only for firm matches. Where a row states a size, it is once, few, many or the class of an expanded clone; other rows omit it.

V: TRBV5-4; J: TRBJ1-1; size: .; D: .; DNA: TGTGCCAGCAGCCCCTACGCGGGGACTGAAGCTTTCTTT; CDR3: CASSPYAGTEAFF
V: TRBV6-5; J: TRBJ1-4; size: .; D: .; DNA: TGTGCCAGCACCGACCCAAATGAAAAACTGTTTTTT; CDR3: CASTDPNEKLFF
V: TRBV6-5; J: TRBJ2-7; size: medium-sized; D: TRBD1; DNA: TGTGCCAGCAGCCGCGACAGGGGGTACGAGCAGTACTTC; CDR3: CASSRDRGYEQYF
V: TRBV20-1; J: TRBJ2-5; size: medium-sized; D: TRBD2; DNA: TGCAGTGCTAGACTAGCGGGCGGGGAGACCCAGTACTTC; CDR3: CSARLAGGETQYF
V: TRBV9; J: TRBJ1-1; size: few; D: .; DNA: TGTGGTTCAGGGCCGCTGAACACTGAAGCTTTCTTT; CDR3: CGSGPLNTEAFF
V: TRBV7-9; J: TRBJ2-7; size: .; D: .; DNA: TGTGCCAGCAGCAGCCGGGACGTAATCTCCTACAAGCAGTACTTC; CDR3: CASSSRDVISYKQYF
V: TRBV6-5; J: TRBJ2-2; size: .; D: .; DNA: TGTGCCAGCAGTTACTCGAGTAGCCCCCTCTCCGGGAACACCGGGGAGCTGTTTTTT; CDR3: CASSYSSSPLSGNTGELFF
V: TRBV6-1; J: TRBJ2-2; size: .; D: .; DNA: TGTGCCAGCAGTGAAGGGAACTACACCGGGGAGCTGTTTTTT; CDR3: CASSEGNYTGELFF
V: TRBV20-1; J: TRBJ2-3; size: .; D: .; DNA: TGCAGTGCTAGAGCGATAGGGGAGCTCCCTAGCACAGATACGCAGTATTTT; CDR3: CSARAIGELPSTDTQYF
V: TRBV6-1; J: TRBJ2-1; size: .; D: TRBD2; DNA: TGTGCCAGCAACCCCACTAGCGGGGGGTACAATGAGCAGTTCTTC; CDR3: CASNPTSGGYNEQFF
V: TRBV7-9; J: TRBJ1-4; size: few; D: .; DNA: TGTGCCAGCAGCACTAGGGGTGCTAATGAAAAACTGTTTTTT; CDR3: CASSTRGANEKLFF
V: TRBV5-1; J: TRBJ2-5; size: .; D: .; DNA: TGCGCCAGCAGCATGATTCTAGGGGACCAAGAGACCCAGTACTTC; CDR3: CASSMILGDQETQYF
V: TRBV4-3; J: TRBJ1-4; size: few; D: .; DNA: TGCGCCAGCAGCGAGCCACGGGGAAAAGAAAAACTGTTTTTT; CDR3: CASSEPRGKEKLFF
V: TRBV20-1; J: TRBJ2-3; size: medium-sized; D: .; DNA: TGCAGTGCTGGTAGAAGCACAGATACGCAGTATTTT; CDR3: CSAGRSTDTQYF
V: TRBV19; J: TRBJ2-7; size: medium-sized; D: .; DNA: TGTGCCAGTAGTCCAACACCCCAGGGCACAGGCCTCTACGAGCAGTACTTC; CDR3: CASSPTPQGTGLYEQYF
V: TRBV7-2; J: TRBJ2-4; size: few; D: .; DNA: TGTGCCAGCAGCTCCTTAAACATTCAGTACTTC; CDR3: CASSSLNIQYF
V: TRBV6-6; J: TRBJ2-3; size: few; D: .; DNA: TGTGCCAGCAGTTCCGGACGGAGGACAGATACGCAGTATTTT; CDR3: CASSSGRRTDTQYF
V: TRBV24-1; J: TRBJ1-1; size: .; D: TRBD1; DNA: TGTGCCACCAGTGACCATAGACAGGGAAACACTGAAGCTTTCTTT; CDR3: CATSDHRQGNTEAFF
V: TRBV11-2; J: TRBJ2-2; size: few; D: .; DNA: TGTGCCAGCAGCTTAGGCTGGGCTCAAACCGGGGAGCTGTTTTTT; CDR3: CASSLGWAQTGELFF
V: TRBV13; J: TRBJ2-1; size: .; D: .; DNA: TGTGCCAGCAGCTTACCAGGGGTCAGTGAGCAGTTCTTC; CDR3: CASSLPGVSEQFF
V: TRBV18; J: TRBJ1-1; size: .; D: .; DNA: TGTGCCAGCTCAACTAGCGGTGGGGGTGGCACTGAAGCTTTCTTT; CDR3: CASSTSGGGGTEAFF
V: TRBV6-5; J: TRBJ1-1; size: few; D: TRBD1; DNA: TGTGCCAGCAGTTACCGGCCCGGGACAGGGGGCATGAACACTGAAGCTTTCTTT; CDR3: CASSYRPGTGGMNTEAFF
V: TRBV18; J: TRBJ2-7; size: .; D: .; DNA: TGTGCCAGCTCACCATCCCCAGGGGGGACCTCGAGCTCCTACGAGCAGCACTTC; CDR3: CASSPSPGGTSSSYEQHF
V: TRBV6-5; J: TRBJ1-3; size: large; D: .; DNA: TGTGCCAGCAGTTACTCGATGGGGGGGGAGGCTGGAAACACCATATATTTT; CDR3: CASSYSMGGEAGNTIYF
V: TRBV24-1; J: TRBJ2-3; size: .; D: TRBD1; DNA: TGTGCCACCAGTGACACCCAGGGGGCTTGGGCAGATACGCAGTATTTT; CDR3: CATSDTQGAWADTQYF
V: TRBV19; J: TRBJ1-2; size: medium-sized; D: .; DNA: TGTGCCACCGGGACGATTCATGGGGCTAACTATGGCTACACCTTC; CDR3: CATGTIHGANYGYTF
V: TRBV7-3; J: TRBJ2-3; size: .; D: TRBD2; DNA: TGTGCCAGCAGCTGGATAACCGGGGGGGCGGTAGATACGCAGTATTTT; CDR3: CASSWITGGAVDTQYF
V: TRBV4-3; J: TRBJ2-1; size: few; D: TRBD2; DNA: TGCGCCAGCAGACATCCGGGGGGCAATGAGCAGTTCTTC; CDR3: CASRHPGGNEQFF
V: TRBV12-3/TRBV12-4; J: TRBJ2-2; size: .; D: .; DNA: TGTGCCAGCAGAATAGAGGACCTACCTAACACCGGGGAGCTGTTTTTT; CDR3: CASRIEDLPNTGELFF
V: TRBV6-4; J: TRBJ2-2; size: .; D: TRBD1; DNA: TGTGCCAGCAGTGGACAGGGGGGGACCGGGGAGCTGTTTTTT; CDR3: CASSGQGGTGELFF
V: TRBV5-6; J: TRBJ2-1; size: .; D: .; DNA: TGTGCCAGCAGCGACCAGACAGGGAGCGGGGTGGATGAGCAGTTCTTC; CDR3: CASSDQTGSGVDEQFF
V: TRBV28; J: TRBJ1-5; size: few; D: .; DNA: TGTGCCAGCAGTTTAGAACTGCTGAATCAGCCCCAGCATTTT; CDR3: CASSLELLNQPQHF
V: TRBV12-3/TRBV12-4; J: TRBJ1-5; size: .; D: .; DNA: TGTGCCAGCAGTTTCGGGCCACGGGGCAATCAGCCCCAGCATTTT; CDR3: CASSFGPRGNQPQHF
V: TRBV24-1; J: TRBJ2-1; size: few; D: TRBD1; DNA: TGTGCCACCAGTGATATCCCTTTGACAGGGGAATATGGTGAGCAGTTCTTC; CDR3: CATSDIPLTGEYGEQFF